These 10 T cell receptor beta chains came from one sample sequenced in a study of control samples from healthy donors and cancer patients. Repertoires were generated with immunoSEQ multiplex PCR, while TCRdb's copy carries only in-frame clones and drops some. The table includes fewer than 120,000 clones, roughly 88% detected once. The material sequenced was PBMCs. These receptors were collected from a woman aged 55 to 70 with lung cancer.

The genes are TRBV27 and TRBJ2-3, with D hard to call. V lost 6 bases and J lost 0, with 7 bases in between. The germline gives CDR1 MNHEY, CDR2 SMNVEV (reference sequence). The CDR3 runs 13 residues. In DNA, the CDR3 is TGTGCCAGCAGACGTCCGAGCACAGATACGCAGTATTTT. Its protein product is CASRRPSTDTQYF.

CDR3 sequence: CASSLARDRLQETQYF. The CDR3 region has the DNA TGTGCCAGCAGCTTAGCCAGGGATCGACTCCAAGAGACCCAGTACTTC. This sequence joins TRBV7-2 and TRBJ2-5, with a tentative D call TRBD1 (5 bases). This CDR3 region has 16 residues. CDR1 is SGHTA and CDR2 is FQGNSA in the germline V gene. V was cut by 0 bases and J by 1 base, with 12 bases left in between.

CDR3 residues: CASSLSPLNGVGSNYGYTF. The CDR3 DNA reads TGTGCCAGCAGCCTAAGCCCACTCAACGGGGTCGGGTCTAACTATGGCTACACCTTC. This rearrangement joins TRBV16 to TRBJ1-2, with D uncertain. This CDR3 has 19 residues. CDR1 and CDR2 (germline): KGHSY, FQNENV. Trimming pared 4 bases from V and 0 bases from J, leaving 24 bases between. Variable domain in full (rest from reference TRBV16 and TRBJ1-2): GEEVAQTPKHLVRGEGQKAKLYCAPIKGHSYVFWYQQVLKNEFKFLISFQNENVFDETGMPKERFSAKCLPNSPCSLEIQATKLEDSAVYFCASSLSPLNGVGSNYGYTFGSGTRLTVV.

The rearrangement uses TRBV5-8 and TRBJ2-1, with no clear D. Germline V lookup: CDR1 SGHTS, CDR2 YDEGEE. V gave up 1 base and J gave up 9 bases, with 11 bases separating them. There are 13 residues in the CDR3. CDR3 in DNA: TGTGCCAGCAGCTTGAGTAGGACCGGTGAGCAGTTCTTC. It yields the protein CASSLSRTGEQFF.

The chain couples TRBV5-4 to TRBJ1-2; 7 nucleotides align to TRBD1. The CDR3 loop spans 14 amino acids. Germline V gene lookup returns CDR1 SGHNT and CDR2 YYREEE (reference sequence). Trimming at V came to 3 bases and at J to 2 bases, leaving 4 bases not matched to a gene. DNA of the CDR3: TGTGCCAGCAGCTGGGACAGCCAGAACTATGGCTACACCTTC. It yields the protein CASSWDSQNYGYTF.

This chain links TRBV12-5 with TRBJ1-5, with D possibly TRBD1 on 5 matching bases. Germline V gene lookup returns CDR1 LGHNT and CDR2 FRNRAP. CDR3 length: 14 amino acids. Here the CDR3 reads CASRGPLGNQPQHF. DNA of the CDR3: TGTGCGTCAAGGGGACCCTTGGGCAATCAGCCCCAGCATTTT.

The CDR3 sequence: CASSSSTGQETQYF. CDR3 sequence (DNA): TGTGCCAGCAGCTCCTCAACAGGGCAAGAGACCCAGTACTTC. The chain employs TRBV11-3 and TRBJ2-5; D may be TRBD1 (6 bases). This CDR3 has 14 amino acids. Trimming removed 4 bases from V and 2 bases from J, with 11 bases in between. In germline, CDR1 is SGHNT, CDR2 YENEEA.

In nucleotides, the CDR3 is TGTGCCAGCAGCCATTCAGGGGTCTTCTATGGCTACACCTTC. Its translation is CASSHSGVFYGYTF. The chain carries TRBV14 and TRBJ1-2, with D tentatively TRBD1 (6 bases). Germline V gene lookup returns CDR1 SGHDN and CDR2 FVKESK. This CDR3 contains 14 residues. Trimming stripped 3 bases from V and 4 bases from J, with 12 bases between.

The chain carries TRBV5-4 and TRBJ2-7; 11 bases map to TRBD1. The CDR3 extends over 16 amino acids. Germline V CDR1 and CDR2: SGHNT, YYREEE (reference sequence). Germline trimming cut 1 base from V and 3 bases from J; bases unmatched to any gene: 6. CDR3 sequence: CASSLRRTGGVYEQYF. CDR3 nucleotides: TGTGCCAGCAGCTTGCGCCGGACAGGGGGCGTCTACGAGCAGTACTTC.

V usage is TRBV19 and J usage is TRBJ2-3, with TRBD2 matching over 10 bases. The CDR3 consists of 14 residues. V lost 6 bases and J lost 1; bases outside the gene matches: 1. Germline CDR1 is LNHDA and CDR2 is SQIVND (reference sequence). The DNA for the CDR3 is TGTGCCAGTAGACTAGCGGGGCGCACAGATACGCAGTATTTT. Translated: CASRLAGRTDTQYF.